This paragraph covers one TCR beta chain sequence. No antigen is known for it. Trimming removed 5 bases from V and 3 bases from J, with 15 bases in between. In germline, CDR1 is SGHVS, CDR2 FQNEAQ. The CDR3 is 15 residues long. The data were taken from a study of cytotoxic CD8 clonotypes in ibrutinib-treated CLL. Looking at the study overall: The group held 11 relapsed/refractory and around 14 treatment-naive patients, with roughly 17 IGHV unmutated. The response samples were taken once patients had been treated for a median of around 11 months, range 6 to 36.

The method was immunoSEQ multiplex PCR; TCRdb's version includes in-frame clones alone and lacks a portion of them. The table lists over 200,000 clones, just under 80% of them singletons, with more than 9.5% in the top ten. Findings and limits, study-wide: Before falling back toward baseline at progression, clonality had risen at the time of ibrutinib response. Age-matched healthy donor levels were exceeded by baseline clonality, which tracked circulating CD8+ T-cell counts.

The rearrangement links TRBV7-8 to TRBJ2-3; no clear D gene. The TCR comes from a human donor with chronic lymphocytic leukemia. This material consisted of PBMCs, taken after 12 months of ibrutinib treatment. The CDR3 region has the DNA TGTGCCAGCAGCCCGGAGTTGGGTAGAACAGATACGCAGTATTTT. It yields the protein CASSPELGRTDTQYF.